This T cell receptor beta chain stems from a study of OX40 agonist ivuxolimab in advanced cancers. Overall study context: Cohort: about 80% men, mean age around 55, aged about 20 to 79. Under the entry rules, prior anti-PD-1, anti-PD-L1 or anti-CTLA-4 therapy was allowed, and less than 50% had some.

Turning to this clone: The antigen remains unidentified.

Some clones are missing from TCRdb's copy, which holds only in-frame ones; the method was immunoSEQ multiplex PCR. The sample includes under 95,000 clones, about 93% seen only once; the top ten take about 6.6%. Overall study results and limits: Compared with CD4+, CD8+ T cells on average had more expanded clones.

The investigators sampled blood at baseline, at cycle 4 day 1, and at cycle 7 day 1. The CDR3 totals 13 residues. Trimming took 4 bases from V and 1 from J; bases not matched to a gene: 3. Germline V gene data show CDR1 as GTSNPN and CDR2 as SVGIG (reference sequence). The chain links TRBV30 to TRBJ2-5, with 7 bases aligning to TRBD1. The sample was CD4+ or CD8+ T cells sorted from blood, taken in a trial of the OX40 agonist ivuxolimab. This receptor was identified in an adult with an advanced solid tumor such as melanoma, head and neck, liver or kidney cancer. CDR3 nucleotide sequence: TGTGCCTGGACAAGGGACAGCCAAGAGACCCAGTACTTC. This gives the protein CAWTRDSQETQYF.